A single sample is the source of the 5 T cell receptor beta chains below, sequenced in a study of naive and memory T cell subsets. An equimolar mix of two oligonucleotides served as the beta constant-region primer for TRBC1 and TRBC2. TCRdb independently ran MiXCR on the UMI-ligation and nested PCR reads; one entry per CDR3 protein. The sample yields 75,000 to 85,000 distinct CDR3 sequences, around 14% seen once. The material sequenced was central memory CD4+ T cells from blood. These receptors originate from a human donor in good health.

Worth noting for this clonotype: It may be a read error: a sequence one base away is much more abundant. The J gene is TRBJ2-3, the V gene TRBV5-1; 10 bases are a match to TRBD2. The germline V gene encodes CDR1 SGHRS and CDR2 YFSETQ. J lost 1 base, V lost 0 bases, and 8 bases had no gene match. This CDR3 has 18 amino acids. The CDR3 region is CASSLAGGTSERTDTQYF. CDR3 bases: TGCGCCAGCAGCTTGGCCGGGGGGACTAGCGAACGCACAGATACGCAGTATTTT.

This chain joins TRBV7-2 and TRBJ2-5; D is perhaps TRBD1 (6 bases). Germline loops: CDR1 SGHTA, CDR2 FQGNSA. CDR3 length: 14 residues. V was cut by 4 bases and J by 0 bases, with 9 bases left in between. The CDR3 loop is CASSSRDNQETQYF. CDR3 DNA: TGTGCCAGCAGCTCCCGGGACAACCAAGAGACCCAGTACTTC. The full variable domain, in which reference TRBV7-2 and TRBJ2-5 provide the parts outside the CDR3, is GAGVSQSPSNKVTEKGKDVELRCDPISGHTALYWYRQSLGQGLEFLIYFQGNSAPDKSGLPSDRFSAERTGGSVSTLTIQRTQQEDSAVYLCASSSRDNQETQYFGPGTRLLVL.

V gene TRBV5-1 combines with J gene TRBJ2-7, with 7 bases matching TRBD2. The CDR3 has 18 residues. After removal of 0 bases from V and 6 bases from J, the junction contained 18 bases not matched to a gene. Germline CDR1 and CDR2: SGHRS and YFSETQ. This CDR3 reads CASSLAVTESGMGAEQYF. CDR3 nucleotide sequence: TGCGCCAGCAGCTTGGCCGTTACGGAAAGCGGGATGGGAGCCGAGCAGTACTTC.

This clonotype was detected ten times or more. This chain links TRBV29-1 with TRBJ2-6; 11 positions agree with TRBD1. Germline V gene lookup returns CDR1 SQVTM and CDR2 ANQGSEA. V shed 4 bases and J 3 bases; nucleotides not matched to a gene: 5. There are 16 residues in the CDR3. The CDR3 here is CSVAGTGGVGANVLTF. CDR3 DNA: TGCAGCGTTGCCGGGACAGGGGGGGTTGGGGCCAACGTCCTGACTTTC.

The chain recombines TRBV27 with TRBJ2-3; D not certain. There are 12 residues in the CDR3. Germline CDR1 reads MNHEY; CDR2 reads SMNVEV (reference sequence). The ends were cut back, 5 bases at V and 2 bases at J, with 5 bases in the middle. CDR3 coding DNA: TGTGCCAGCAGTACTGACACAGATACGCAGTATTTT. As protein: CASSTDTDTQYF.